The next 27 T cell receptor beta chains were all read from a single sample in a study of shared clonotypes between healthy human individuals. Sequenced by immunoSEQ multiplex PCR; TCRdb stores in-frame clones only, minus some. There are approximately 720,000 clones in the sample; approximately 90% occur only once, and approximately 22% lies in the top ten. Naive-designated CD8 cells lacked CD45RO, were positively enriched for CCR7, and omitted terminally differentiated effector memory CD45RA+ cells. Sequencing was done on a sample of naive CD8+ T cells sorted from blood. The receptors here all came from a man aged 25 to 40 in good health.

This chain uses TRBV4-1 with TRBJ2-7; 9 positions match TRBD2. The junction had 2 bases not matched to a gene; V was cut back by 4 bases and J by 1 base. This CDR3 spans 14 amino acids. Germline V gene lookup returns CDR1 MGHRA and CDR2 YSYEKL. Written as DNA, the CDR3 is TGCGCCAGCAGCCGGACTAGCGATTCCTACGAGCAGTACTTC. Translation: CASSRTSDSYEQYF.

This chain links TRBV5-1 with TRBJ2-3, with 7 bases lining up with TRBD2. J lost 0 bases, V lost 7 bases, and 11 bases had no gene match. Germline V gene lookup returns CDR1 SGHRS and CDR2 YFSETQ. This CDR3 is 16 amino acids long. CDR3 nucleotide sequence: TGCGCCAGCCACCAGATAGCGGGCCCTAGCACAGATACGCAGTATTTT. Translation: CASHQIAGPSTDTQYF. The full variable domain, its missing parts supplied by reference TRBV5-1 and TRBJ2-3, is KAGVTQTPRYLIKTRGQQVTLSCSPISGHRSVSWYQQTPGQGLQFLFEYFSETQRNKGNFPGRFSGRQFSNSRSEMNVSTLELGDSALYLCASHQIAGPSTDTQYFGPGTRLTVL.

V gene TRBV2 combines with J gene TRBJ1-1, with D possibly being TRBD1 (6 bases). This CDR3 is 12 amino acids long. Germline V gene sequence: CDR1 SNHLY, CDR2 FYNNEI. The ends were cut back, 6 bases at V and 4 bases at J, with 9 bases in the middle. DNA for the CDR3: TGTGCCAGCAGAGTAGGGGGCACTGAAGCTTTCTTT. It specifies CASRVGGTEAFF.

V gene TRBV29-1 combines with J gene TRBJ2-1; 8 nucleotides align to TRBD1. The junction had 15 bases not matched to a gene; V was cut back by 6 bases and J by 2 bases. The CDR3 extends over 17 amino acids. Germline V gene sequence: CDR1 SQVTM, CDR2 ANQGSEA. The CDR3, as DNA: TGCAGCGTAGACCGCCTGAATCCGGGACAGGCCTACAATGAGCAGTTCTTC. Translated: CSVDRLNPGQAYNEQFF.

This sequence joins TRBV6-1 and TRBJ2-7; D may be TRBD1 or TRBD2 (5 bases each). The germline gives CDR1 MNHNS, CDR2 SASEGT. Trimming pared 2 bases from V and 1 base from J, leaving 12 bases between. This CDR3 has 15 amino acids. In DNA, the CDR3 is TGTGCCAGCAGTGAATCCAGGGACGGATCCTACGAGCAGTACTTC. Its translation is CASSESRDGSYEQYF.

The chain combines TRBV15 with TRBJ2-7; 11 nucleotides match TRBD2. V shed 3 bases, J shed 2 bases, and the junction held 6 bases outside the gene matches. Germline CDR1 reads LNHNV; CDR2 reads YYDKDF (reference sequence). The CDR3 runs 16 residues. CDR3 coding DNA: TGTGCCACCAGCAGCGGGACTAGCGGAAACCCCTACGAGCAGTACTTC. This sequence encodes CATSSGTSGNPYEQYF.

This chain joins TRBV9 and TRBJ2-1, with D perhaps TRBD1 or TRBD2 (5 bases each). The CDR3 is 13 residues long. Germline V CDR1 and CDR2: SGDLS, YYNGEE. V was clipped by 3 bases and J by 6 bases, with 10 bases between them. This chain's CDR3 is CASSAGTGNEQFF. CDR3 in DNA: TGTGCCAGCAGCGCCGGGACGGGCAATGAGCAGTTCTTC.

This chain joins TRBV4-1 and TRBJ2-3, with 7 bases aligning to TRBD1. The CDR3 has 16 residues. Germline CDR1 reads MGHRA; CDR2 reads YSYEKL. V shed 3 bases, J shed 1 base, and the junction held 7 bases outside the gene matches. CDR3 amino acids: CASSQQGVGGTDTQYF. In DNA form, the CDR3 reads TGCGCCAGCAGCCAGCAGGGGGTGGGGGGCACAGATACGCAGTATTTT.

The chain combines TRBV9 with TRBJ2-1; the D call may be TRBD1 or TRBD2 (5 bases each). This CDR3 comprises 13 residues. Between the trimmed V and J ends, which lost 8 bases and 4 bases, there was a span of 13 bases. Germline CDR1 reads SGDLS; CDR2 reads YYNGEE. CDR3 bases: TGTGCCAGTCGGGACGGAGAATACAATGAGCAGTTCTTC. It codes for CASRDGEYNEQFF. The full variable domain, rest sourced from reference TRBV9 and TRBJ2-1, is DSGVTQTPKHLITATGQRVTLRCSPRSGDLSVYWYQQSLDQGLQFLIQYYNGEERAKGNILERFSAQQFPDLHSELNLSSLELGDSALYFCASRDGEYNEQFFGPGTRLTVL.

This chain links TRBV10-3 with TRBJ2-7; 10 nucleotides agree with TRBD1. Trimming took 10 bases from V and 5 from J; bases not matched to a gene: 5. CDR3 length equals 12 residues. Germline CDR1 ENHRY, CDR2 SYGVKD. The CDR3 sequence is CARGTGDHEQYF. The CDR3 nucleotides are TGTGCCAGAGGGACAGGGGACCACGAGCAGTACTTC.

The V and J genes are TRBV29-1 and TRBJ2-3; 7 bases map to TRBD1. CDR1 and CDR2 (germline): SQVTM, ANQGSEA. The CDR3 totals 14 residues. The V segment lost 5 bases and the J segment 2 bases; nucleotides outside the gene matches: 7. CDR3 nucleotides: TGCAGCGTTTCAGGGGGTCTCGCCACAGATACGCAGTATTTT. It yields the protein CSVSGGLATDTQYF.

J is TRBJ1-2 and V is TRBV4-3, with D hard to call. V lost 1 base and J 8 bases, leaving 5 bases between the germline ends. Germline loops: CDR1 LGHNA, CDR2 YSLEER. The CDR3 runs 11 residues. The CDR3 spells CASSQASGYTF. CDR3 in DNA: TGCGCCAGCAGCCAAGCTAGCGGCTACACCTTC.

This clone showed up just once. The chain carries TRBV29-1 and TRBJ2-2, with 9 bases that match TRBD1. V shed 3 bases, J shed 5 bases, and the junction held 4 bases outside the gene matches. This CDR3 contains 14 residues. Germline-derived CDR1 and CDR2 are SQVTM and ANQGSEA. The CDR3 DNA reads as TGCAGCGTTGACGCGACAGGGGGTACCGGGGAGCTGTTTTTT. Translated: CSVDATGGTGELFF.

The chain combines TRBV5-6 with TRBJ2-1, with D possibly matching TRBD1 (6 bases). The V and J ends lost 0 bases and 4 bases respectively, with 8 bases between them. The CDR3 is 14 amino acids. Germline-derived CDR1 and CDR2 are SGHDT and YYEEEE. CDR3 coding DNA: TGTGCCAGCAGCTTGGGGACAGATTACAATGAGCAGTTCTTC. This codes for CASSLGTDYNEQFF.

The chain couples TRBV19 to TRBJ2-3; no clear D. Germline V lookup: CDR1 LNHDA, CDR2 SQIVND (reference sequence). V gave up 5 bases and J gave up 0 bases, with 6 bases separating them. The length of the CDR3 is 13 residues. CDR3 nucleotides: TGTGCCAGTAGTGGTCTGAGCACAGATACGCAGTATTTT. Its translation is CASSGLSTDTQYF.

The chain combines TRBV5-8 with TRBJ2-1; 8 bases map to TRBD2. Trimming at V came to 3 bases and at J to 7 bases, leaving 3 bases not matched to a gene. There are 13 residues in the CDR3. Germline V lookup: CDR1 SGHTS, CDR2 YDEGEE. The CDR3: CASSYAGGNEQFF. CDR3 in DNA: TGTGCCAGCAGCTACGCGGGGGGTAATGAGCAGTTCTTC.

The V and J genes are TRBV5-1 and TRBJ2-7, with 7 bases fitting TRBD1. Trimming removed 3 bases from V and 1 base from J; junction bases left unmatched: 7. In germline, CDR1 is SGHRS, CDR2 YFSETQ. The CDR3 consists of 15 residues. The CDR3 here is CASSYRGDRSYEQYF. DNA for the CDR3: TGCGCCAGCAGCTACAGGGGAGACCGATCCTACGAGCAGTACTTC.

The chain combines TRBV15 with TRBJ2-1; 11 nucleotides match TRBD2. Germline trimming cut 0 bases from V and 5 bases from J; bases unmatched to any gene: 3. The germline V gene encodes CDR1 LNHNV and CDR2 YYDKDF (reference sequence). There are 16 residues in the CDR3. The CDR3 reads CATSRENSGRDNEQFF. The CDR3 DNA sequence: TGTGCCACCAGCAGAGAAAATAGCGGGAGGGACAATGAGCAGTTCTTC.

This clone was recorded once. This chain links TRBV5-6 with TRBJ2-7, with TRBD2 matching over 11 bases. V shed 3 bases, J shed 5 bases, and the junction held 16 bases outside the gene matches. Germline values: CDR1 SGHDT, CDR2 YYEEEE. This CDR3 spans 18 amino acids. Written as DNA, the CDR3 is TGTGCCAGCAGCTGGACCGGAGGTAGCGGGAGGGTCTGGCACGAGCAGTACTTC. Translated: CASSWTGGSGRVWHEQYF.

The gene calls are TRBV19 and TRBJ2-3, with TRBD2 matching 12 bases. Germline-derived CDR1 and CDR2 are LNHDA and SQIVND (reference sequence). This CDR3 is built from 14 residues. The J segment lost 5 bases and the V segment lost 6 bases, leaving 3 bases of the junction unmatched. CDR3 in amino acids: CASRLAGGRDTQYF. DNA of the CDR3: TGTGCCAGTAGGCTAGCGGGAGGGAGAGATACGCAGTATTTT.

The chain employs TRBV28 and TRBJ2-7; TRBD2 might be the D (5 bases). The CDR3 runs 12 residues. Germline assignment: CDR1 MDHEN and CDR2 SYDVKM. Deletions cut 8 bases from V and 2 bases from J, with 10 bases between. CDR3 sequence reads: CASRGPTYEQYF. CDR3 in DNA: TGTGCCAGCCGCGGGCCCACCTACGAGCAGTACTTC.

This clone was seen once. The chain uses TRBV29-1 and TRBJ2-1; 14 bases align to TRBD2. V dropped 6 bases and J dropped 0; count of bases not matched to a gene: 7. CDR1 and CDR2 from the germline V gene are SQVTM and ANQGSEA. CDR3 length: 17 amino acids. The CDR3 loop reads CSVGGLAGDYSYNEQFF. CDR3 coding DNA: TGCAGCGTCGGGGGACTAGCGGGAGATTACTCCTACAATGAGCAGTTCTTC.

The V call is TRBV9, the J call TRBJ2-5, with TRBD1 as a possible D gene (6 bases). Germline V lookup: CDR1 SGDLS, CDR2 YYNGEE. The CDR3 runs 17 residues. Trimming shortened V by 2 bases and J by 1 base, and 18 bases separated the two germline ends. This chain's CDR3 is CASSVRGTTNVQETQYF. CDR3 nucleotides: TGTGCCAGCAGCGTCCGTGGGACAACTAACGTCCAAGAGACCCAGTACTTC.

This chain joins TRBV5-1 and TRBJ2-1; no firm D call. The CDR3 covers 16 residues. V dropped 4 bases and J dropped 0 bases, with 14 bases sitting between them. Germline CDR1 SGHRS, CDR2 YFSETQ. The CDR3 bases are TGCGCCAGCAGCCCGGTCGGGTATAGCTCCTACAATGAGCAGTTCTTC. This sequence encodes CASSPVGYSSYNEQFF.

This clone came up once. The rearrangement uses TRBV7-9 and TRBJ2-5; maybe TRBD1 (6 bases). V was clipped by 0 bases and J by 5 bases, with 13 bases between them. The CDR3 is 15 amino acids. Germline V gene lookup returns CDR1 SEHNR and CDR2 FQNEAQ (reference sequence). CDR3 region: CASSLALGGAETQYF. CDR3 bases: TGTGCCAGCAGCTTAGCGCTAGGGGGAGCGGAGACCCAGTACTTC.

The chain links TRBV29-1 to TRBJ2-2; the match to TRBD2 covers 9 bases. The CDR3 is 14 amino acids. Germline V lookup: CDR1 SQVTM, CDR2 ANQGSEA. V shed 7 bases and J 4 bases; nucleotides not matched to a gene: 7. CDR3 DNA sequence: TGCAGCGCTGGGCGGGAGGGCCCCACCGGGGAGCTGTTTTTT. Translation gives CSAGREGPTGELFF.

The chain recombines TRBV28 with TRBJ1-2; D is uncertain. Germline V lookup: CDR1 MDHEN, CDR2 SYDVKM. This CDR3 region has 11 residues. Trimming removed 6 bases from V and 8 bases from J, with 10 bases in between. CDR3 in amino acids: CASSPLGGYTF. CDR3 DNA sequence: TGTGCCAGCAGCCCACTAGGGGGCTACACCTTC.